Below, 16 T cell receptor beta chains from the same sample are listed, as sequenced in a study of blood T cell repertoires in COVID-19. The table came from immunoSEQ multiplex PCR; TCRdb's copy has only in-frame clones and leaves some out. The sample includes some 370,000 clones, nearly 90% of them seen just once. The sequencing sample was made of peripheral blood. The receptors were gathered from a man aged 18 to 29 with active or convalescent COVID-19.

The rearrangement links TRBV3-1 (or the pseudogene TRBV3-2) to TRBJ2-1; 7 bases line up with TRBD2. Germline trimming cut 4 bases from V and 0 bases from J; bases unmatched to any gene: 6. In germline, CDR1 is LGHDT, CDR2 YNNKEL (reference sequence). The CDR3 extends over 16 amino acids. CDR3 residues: CASSPRGGSSYNEQFF. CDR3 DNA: TGTGCCAGCAGCCCTCGCGGGGGAAGCTCCTACAATGAGCAGTTCTTC.

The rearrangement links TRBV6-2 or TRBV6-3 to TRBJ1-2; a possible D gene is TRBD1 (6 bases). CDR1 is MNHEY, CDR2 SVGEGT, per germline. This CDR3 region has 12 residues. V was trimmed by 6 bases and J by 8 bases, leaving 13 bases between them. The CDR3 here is CASSPAGAGYTF. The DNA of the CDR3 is TGTGCCAGCAGCCCCGCAGGGGCGGGCTACACCTTC.

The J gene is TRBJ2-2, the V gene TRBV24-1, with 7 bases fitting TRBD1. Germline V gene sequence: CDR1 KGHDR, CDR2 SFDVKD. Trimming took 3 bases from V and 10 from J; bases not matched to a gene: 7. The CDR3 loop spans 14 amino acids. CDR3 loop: CATSDTRGTVELFF. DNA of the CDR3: TGTGCCACCAGTGATACCCGTGGGACAGTGGAGCTGTTTTTT.

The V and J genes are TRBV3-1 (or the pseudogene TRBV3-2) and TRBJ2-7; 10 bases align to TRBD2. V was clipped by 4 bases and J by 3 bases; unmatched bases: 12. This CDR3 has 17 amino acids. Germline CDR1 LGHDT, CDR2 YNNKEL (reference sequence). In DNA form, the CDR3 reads TGTGCCAGCAGCCCTCAACTGAGACTAGCGGGTGTCTACGAGCAGTACTTC. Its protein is CASSPQLRLAGVYEQYF.

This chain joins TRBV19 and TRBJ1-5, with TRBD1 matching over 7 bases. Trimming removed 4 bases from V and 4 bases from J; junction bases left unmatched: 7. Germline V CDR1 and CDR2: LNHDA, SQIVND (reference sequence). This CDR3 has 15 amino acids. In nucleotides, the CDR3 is TGTGCCAGTAGTACGTTCGACAGGGTTAATCAGCCCCAGCATTTT. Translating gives CASSTFDRVNQPQHF.

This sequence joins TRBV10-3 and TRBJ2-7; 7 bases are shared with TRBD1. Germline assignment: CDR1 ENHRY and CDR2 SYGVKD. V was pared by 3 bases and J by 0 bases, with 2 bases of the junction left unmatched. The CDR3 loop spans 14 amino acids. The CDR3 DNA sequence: TGTGCCATCAGTGAATCAGGGGGCTCCTACGAGCAGTACTTC. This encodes CAISESGGSYEQYF.

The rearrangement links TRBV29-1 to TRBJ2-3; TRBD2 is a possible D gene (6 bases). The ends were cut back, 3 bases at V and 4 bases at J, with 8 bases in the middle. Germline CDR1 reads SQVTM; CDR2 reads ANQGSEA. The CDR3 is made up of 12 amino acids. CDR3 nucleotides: TGCAGCGTTGAGCGGGGAGCAGATACGCAGTATTTT. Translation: CSVERGADTQYF.

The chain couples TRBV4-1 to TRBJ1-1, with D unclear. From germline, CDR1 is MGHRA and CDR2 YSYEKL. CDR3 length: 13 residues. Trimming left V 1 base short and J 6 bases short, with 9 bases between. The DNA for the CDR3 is TGCGCCAGCAGCCAAGGTGGGAGGTCTGAAGCTTTCTTT. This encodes CASSQGGRSEAFF.

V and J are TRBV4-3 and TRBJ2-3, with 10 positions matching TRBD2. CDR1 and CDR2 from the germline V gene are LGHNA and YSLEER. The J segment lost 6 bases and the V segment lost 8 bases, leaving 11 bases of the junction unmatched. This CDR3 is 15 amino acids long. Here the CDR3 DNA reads TGCGCCAGCCAGGCGCTAGCGGGAGAGGTGGATACGCAGTATTTT. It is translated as CASQALAGEVDTQYF.

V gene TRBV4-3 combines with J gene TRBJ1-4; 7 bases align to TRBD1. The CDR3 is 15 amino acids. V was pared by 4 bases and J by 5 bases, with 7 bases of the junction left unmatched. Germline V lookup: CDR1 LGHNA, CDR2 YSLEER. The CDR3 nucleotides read TGCGCCAGCAGCCGTAAAGGGGGCTCAAATGAAAAACTGTTTTTT. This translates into CASSRKGGSNEKLFF.

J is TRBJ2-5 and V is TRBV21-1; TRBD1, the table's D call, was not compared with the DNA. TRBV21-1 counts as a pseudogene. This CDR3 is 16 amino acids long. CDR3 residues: CASSAWDRHTGGTQYF. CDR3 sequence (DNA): TGTGCCAGCAGCGCCTGGGACAGGCATACGGGGGGGACCCAGTACTTC.

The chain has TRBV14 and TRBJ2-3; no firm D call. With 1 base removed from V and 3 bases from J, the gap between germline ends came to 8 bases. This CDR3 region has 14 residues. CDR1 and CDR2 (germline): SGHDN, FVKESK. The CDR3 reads CASSQVWRTDTQYF. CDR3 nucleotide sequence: TGTGCCAGCAGCCAAGTTTGGAGAACAGATACGCAGTATTTT.

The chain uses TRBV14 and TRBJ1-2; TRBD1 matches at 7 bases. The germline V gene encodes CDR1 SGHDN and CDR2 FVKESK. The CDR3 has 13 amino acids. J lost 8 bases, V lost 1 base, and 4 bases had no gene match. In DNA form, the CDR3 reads TGTGCCAGCAGCCAAGCAGGGGGTCGGGGCTACACCTTC. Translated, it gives CASSQAGGRGYTF.

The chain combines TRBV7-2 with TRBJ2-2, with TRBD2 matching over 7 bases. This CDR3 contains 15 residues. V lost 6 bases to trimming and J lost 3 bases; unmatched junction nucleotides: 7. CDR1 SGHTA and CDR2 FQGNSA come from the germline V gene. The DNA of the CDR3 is TGTGCCAGCAGTGGACTAGGGGCGTACACCGGGGAGCTGTTTTTT. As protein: CASSGLGAYTGELFF.

DNA of the CDR3: TGTGCCAGCAGTACTTGGACTAGCGGCACAGATACGCAGTATTTT. Encoded protein: CASSTWTSGTDTQYF. The chain recombines TRBV27 with TRBJ2-3; 9 bases fit TRBD2. Losses at the gene ends were 5 bases for V and 1 base for J; bases not matched to a gene: 4. The CDR3 is 15 amino acids. Germline V gene data show CDR1 as MNHEY and CDR2 as SMNVEV (reference sequence).

The CDR3 DNA follows: TGTGCCAGTAGTATCTCAGGGGCCAACACTGAAGCTTTCTTT. Protein sequence: CASSISGANTEAFF. This sequence joins TRBV19 and TRBJ1-1, with a weak D call TRBD1 (6 bases). With 3 bases removed from V and 2 bases from J, the gap between germline ends came to 10 bases. The CDR3 loop spans 14 amino acids. In germline, CDR1 is LNHDA, CDR2 SQIVND (reference sequence).